This T cell receptor (beta chain) derives from a study of T cells after yellow fever vaccination. Study-wide results and caveats: Shared CD4/CD8 clonotypes were a small share, likely from convergent recombination. Post-booster repertoires contained most primary-vaccination clones again (96% CD4, around 89% CD8).

TCRdb re-called the 5' RACE reads with MiXCR, one entry per CDR3 protein. The sample holds about 360,000 distinct CDR3 sequences, under 7.5% seen once. Concerning this clonotype: Its antigen is unidentified.

The clonotype originates from a man aged 25 to 40 who received the YFV17D yellow fever vaccine. Sequencing used PBMCs, obtained 5 days after the yellow fever booster vaccination.

The CDR3 DNA reads TGTGCCAGCTCCCTTATCAACAGGGACTATGGCTACACCTTC. This codes for CASSLINRDYGYTF. The rearrangement joins TRBV12-3 or TRBV12-4 to TRBJ1-2; D is perhaps TRBD1 (6 bases). The CDR3 is 14 amino acids. The ends were cut back, 8 bases at V and 3 bases at J, with 16 bases in the middle.